These T cell receptor beta chains were read from a single sample in a study of cytotoxic CD8 clonotypes in ibrutinib-treated CLL. Profiled with immunoSEQ multiplex PCR; TCRdb holds only in-frame clones, not every one. The table shows approximately 45,000 clones, with 55% to 75% occurring only once. This material consisted of PBMCs, taken after 12 months of ibrutinib treatment. All receptors come from a human donor with chronic lymphocytic leukemia. CDR3s include the opening cysteine and the closing phenylalanine or tryptophan. The order of the fields is J gene, V gene, CDR3 protein.

TRBJ2-2,TRBV2,CASRLAGRTGELFF
TRBJ2-6,TRBV7-2,CASSNSGAGANVLTF
TRBJ2-5,TRBV29-1,CSVEGRMDRGFKTQYF
TRBJ2-1,TRBV27,CASRKQGNEQFF
TRBJ2-7,TRBV11-2,CASTGDGAYEQYF
TRBJ2-1,TRBV11-2,CASSSRGDALPPVNEQFF
TRBJ1-2,TRBV9,CASSSFPIHLVFYGYTF
TRBJ2-1,TRBV7-2,CASSLVVGLAGYNEQFF
TRBJ1-2,TRBV5-6,CASSLAGGNGYTF
TRBJ2-3,TRBV5-5,CASSLGQSGTDTQYF
TRBJ2-7,TRBV30,CAWYKGGYEQYF
TRBJ1-2,TRBV30,CAWSRDTGYGYTF
TRBJ2-2,TRBV30,CAWSVKLAFSSGELFF
TRBJ1-4,TRBV28,CASSWSGEREKLFF
TRBJ2-7,TRBV6-6,CASSPPGTLDSYEQYF
TRBJ1-1,TRBV5-1,CASSLGTRGGSNTEAFF
TRBJ2-1,TRBV5-1,CASSLGGGRLSNEQFF
TRBJ2-3,TRBV4-1,CASSLRQAGDTQYF
TRBJ1-2,TRBV5-1,CASSLSPGAEYGYTF
TRBJ1-1,TRBV6-4,CASTRDSLMNTEAFF
TRBJ2-7,TRBV5-4,CASSLAGSGRYEQYF
TRBJ2-7,TRBV14,CASSPQAGGEYEQYF
TRBJ2-7,TRBV7-8,CASSRTGRVYEQYF
TRBJ2-3,TRBV27,CASSYGLASDTQYF
TRBJ2-3,TRBV9,CASSEGVTDTQYF
TRBJ2-7,TRBV29-1,CSVVLPDRGMREQYF
TRBJ2-1,TRBV7-2,CASSSISDREQFF
TRBJ2-7,TRBV5-6,CASSLTNYEQYF
TRBJ2-1,TRBV6-5,CASSYSRATNEQFF
TRBJ2-7,TRBV5-6,CASSFLGRPKGHEQYF
TRBJ2-1,TRBV14,CASSSTRPGEQFF
TRBJ2-7,TRBV9,CASSVGSGGFREQYF
TRBJ2-5,TRBV30,CAWSGGLAFQETQYF
TRBJ1-1,TRBV6-9,CASSPTGNTEAFF
TRBJ2-7,TRBV19,CASSIGEGAEQYF
TRBJ2-3,TRBV13,CASSSSGRAGTQYF